This record concerns one TCR beta chain sequence. No antigen is known for it. Per-base quality was not reported, and no clone a single base away is much larger than it. In the germline V gene, CDR1 corresponds to SNHLY and CDR2 to FYNNEI. The CDR3 measures 13 amino acids from cysteine to phenylalanine. Only CDR3 DNA remains: 39 bases, in frame from the first base. Trimming takes 8 bases from V and 2 bases from J, and the germline ends sit 12 bases apart. The data were taken from a study of CD4 T cells in relation to SARS-CoV-2 and coronaviruses (dated by TCRdb to 2020 to 2022). With regard to the full study: The ViraFEST assay cultured PBMCs with antigen for 10 days, then sequenced TCR beta CDR3s to find antigen-specific clonal expansions. An HIV-1 Nef peptide pool or a no-peptide culture served as the negative reference condition. HLA restriction was mapped for shared crossreactive spike epitopes using patient-derived lymphoblastoid cell lines. At the level of individual TCR clonotypes, the study measured memory CD4+ T cell crossreactivity between SARS-CoV-2 spike protein and common cold coronavirus spike proteins. The Adaptive Biotechnologies TCR-sequencing kit was used for samples from a few pre-COVID donors and for the naive versus memory experiments, whereas the other data were Illumina-based. Expansion assays from other donors in the study were sequenced with a different, Illumina-based TCR-beta assay. Beyond this particular receptor, the publication reports: No donor contributed both pre-pandemic and post-infection samples, which limited tracing the source of pre-existing responses. Small numbers of patients and of tested TCRs were a limitation of the study. Crossreactive clones showed significantly weaker SARS-CoV-2-driven expansion than monoreactive clones, consistent with antigenic imprinting. Memory CD4+ clonotypes crossrecognizing SARS-CoV-2 and at least one common cold coronavirus spike were found in around 71% of donors. Crossreactivity analysis centred on spike protein, so crossreactivity against other viral proteins was not assessed.

To prepare the library, the immunoSEQ multiplex PCR assay was applied. On the authors' methods: During preprocessing, nonproductive sequences were removed, along with CDR3s that did not begin with C, did not end with F or W, or were shorter than 7 amino acids. Antigen-specific clonotypes were called with the MANAFEST web app on the basis of expansion relative to the reference and to other culture wells. A clone was considered positive if the clone showed significant expansion compared with the reference culture in 2 of 3 replicate wells at an FDR below 0.05. Positive clones also required significant expansion versus all other tandem wells and an odds ratio above 5. Pairwise Levenshtein distance, computed with the stringdist R package after three terminal residues were trimmed from each end, was used as the measure of CDR3 homology. In TCRdb, the immuneACCESS table is reduced to in-frame sequences with V and J assigned. These tables do not hold every clone; where another copy was compared, an unresolved V gene accounts for under half, and the others remain unexplained. V, J and clone size are those of that table, while D and trimming were read from the DNA. The sample has approximately 20,000 clones on record, around 78% of them singletons. Approximately 15% of the sample is held by the ten biggest clonotypes.

CD4+ T cells from unexposed donors were collected before the COVID-19 pandemic (2011-2018). The EasySep CD4+ T cell isolation kit was used to isolate CD4+ T cells once the cultures had run for roughly 9 days. As far as cell numbers permitted, CD4+ T cells from unexposed donors were tested for reactivity against SARS-CoV-2 S and N as well as four spike pools from common cold coronaviruses. Each well received two million PBMCs, cultured in IMDM supplemented with roughly 4.9% human AB serum and 9.5 to 10 IU/ml IL-2. Half of the culture medium was replaced with fresh IL-2-containing medium on days 3 and 7. In general, every peptide culture condition was set up in three replicate wells. Leukapheresis product for the unexposed donors was purchased commercially. Ficoll-Paque PLUS gradient centrifugation was used to isolate PBMCs from either whole blood or leukapheresis product. PBMCs were either used fresh in the expansion assay or cryopreserved at -140 degrees C. The QIAamp Micro DNA Kit was used to extract genomic DNA from the CD4+ T cells.

The TCR originated in a human donor in good health. The source material was CD4+ T cells from PBMCs, cultured in vitro. Here the chain combines TRBV2 and TRBJ1-2; the D gene is unclear. The CDR3 region has the sequence CASQMDLNYGYTF. The nucleotides are TGTGCCAGCCAAATGGACTTAAACTATGGCTACACCTTC.